The clone carrying this T cell receptor (beta chain) has just a few counts. The antigen remains unidentified. Universal primer sites and UMIs were introduced during 5'RACE template-switching synthesis of TCR cDNA. Using its own MiXCR run on the 5' RACE reads, TCRdb lists one record per CDR3 protein. The sample records 550,000 to 750,000 distinct CDR3 sequences, about 14% being singletons. The CDR3 runs 14 residues. Germline CDR1 DFQATT, CDR2 SNEGSKA (reference sequence). The V end was cut by 4 bases, the J end by 3 bases, with 16 bases between. The data stem from a study of T cells after yellow fever vaccination. Findings of the study overall: Among primary-vaccination clones, most reappeared after the booster, at about 95% for CD4 and around 90% for CD8. The secondary response was weaker, and its peak arrived faster, on day 5 versus 15. It was a small share of clonotypes that appeared in both CD4 and CD8 compartments.

The clonotype was recovered from a man aged 25-40 years who received the YFV17D yellow fever vaccine. Sequencing was performed on PBMCs, taken on the day of the yellow fever booster vaccination. The chain is built from TRBV20-1 and TRBJ2-7; D might be TRBD2 (6 bases). The chain's CDR3 is CSAIGRRELYEQYF. The CDR3 nucleotides read TGCAGTGCTATTGGGCGGAGGGAACTCTACGAGCAGTACTTC.